The T cell receptor beta chain under discussion was sequenced for a study of T cells in localized non-small cell lung cancer. CDR1 is SGDLS, CDR2 YYNGEE, per germline. The J segment lost 4 bases and the V segment lost 4 bases, leaving 8 bases of the junction unmatched. CDR3 length equals 15 residues. Broader study findings: Uninvolved neighboring lung showed the greatest T cell clonality, exceeding tumor. Among the top 100 tumor clones, a median around 57 appeared in adjacent lung.

The assay was immunoSEQ multiplex PCR, and TCRdb's table has in-frame clones only and misses some. In the table there are over 15,000 clones, roughly four fifths of which are singletons. A word on this clone: As yet, its antigen is unknown.

The genes are TRBV9 and TRBJ2-1, with 7 bases that match TRBD2. Sequencing used peripheral blood, obtained before any cancer treatment. This receptor was identified in a female donor aged 60 or older with stage I lung adenocarcinoma. CDR3 DNA: TGTGCCAGCAGCCCAAGCGGGACTGCTTACAATGAGCAGTTCTTC. Encoded protein: CASSPSGTAYNEQFF.